This TCR beta chain stems from a study of CD8 T cells in Susac syndrome. Treatment-naive patients with stable or active relapsing-remitting disease were the multiple sclerosis controls. The CDR3 is made up of 14 amino acids. CDR1 SEHNR and CDR2 FQNEAQ come from the germline V gene (reference sequence). V dropped 10 bases and J dropped 2 bases, with 14 bases sitting between them. This clonotype was counted once. Random hexamers were used to reverse transcribe the RNA input (roughly 0.5 to 1 ug). TCRdb called the immunoSEQ multiplex PCR reads again in MiXCR, with one record for every CDR3 protein. Of hundreds of thousands of distinct CDR3 sequences listed, roughly 90% are singletons.

Sequenced: CD8+ T cells from PBMCs. The origin of this receptor is a human donor with multiple sclerosis. V is TRBV7-9 and J is TRBJ2-2; a weak D match, TRBD1 (6 bases). CDR3 region: CAMPGTLNTGELFF. CDR3 sequence (DNA): TGTGCCATGCCAGGGACACTAAACACCGGGGAGCTGTTTTTT.